Here is one T cell receptor beta chain with its context. These data come from a study of CD8 T cells in ankylosing spondylitis. Germline CDR1 SQVTM, CDR2 ANQGSEA. This CDR3 contains 12 residues. V shed 6 bases and J 6 bases; nucleotides not matched to a gene: 8. Via MiXCR, TCRdb re-called the 5' RACE reads, giving one row per CDR3 protein. The sample yields around 180,000 distinct CDR3 sequences, 15% to 20% seen once. Sequenced sample: blood, either unsorted or a sorted T cell fraction (not recorded which). The receptor was derived from a male donor under 30 with ankylosing spondylitis or in good health (not recorded which). This rearrangement joins TRBV29-1 to TRBJ2-7; 7 bases map to TRBD2. CDR3 sequence reads: CSVGLVPREQYF. For the CDR3, the DNA is TGCAGCGTCGGACTAGTCCCGCGCGAGCAGTACTTC.